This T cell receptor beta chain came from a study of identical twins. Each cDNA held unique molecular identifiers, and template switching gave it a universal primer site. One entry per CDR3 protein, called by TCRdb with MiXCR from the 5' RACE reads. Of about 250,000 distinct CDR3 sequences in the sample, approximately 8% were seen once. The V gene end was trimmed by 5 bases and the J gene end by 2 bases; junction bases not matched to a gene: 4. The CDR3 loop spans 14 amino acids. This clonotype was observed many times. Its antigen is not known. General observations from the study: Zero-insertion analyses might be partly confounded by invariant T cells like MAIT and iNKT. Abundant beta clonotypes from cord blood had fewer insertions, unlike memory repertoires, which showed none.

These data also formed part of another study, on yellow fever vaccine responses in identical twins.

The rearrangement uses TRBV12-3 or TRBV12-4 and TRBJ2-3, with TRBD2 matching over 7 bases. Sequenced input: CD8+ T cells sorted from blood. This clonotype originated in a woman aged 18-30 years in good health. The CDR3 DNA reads TGTGCCAGCAGTCAGCTAGCGGTCACAGATACGCAGTATTTT. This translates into CASSQLAVTDTQYF.